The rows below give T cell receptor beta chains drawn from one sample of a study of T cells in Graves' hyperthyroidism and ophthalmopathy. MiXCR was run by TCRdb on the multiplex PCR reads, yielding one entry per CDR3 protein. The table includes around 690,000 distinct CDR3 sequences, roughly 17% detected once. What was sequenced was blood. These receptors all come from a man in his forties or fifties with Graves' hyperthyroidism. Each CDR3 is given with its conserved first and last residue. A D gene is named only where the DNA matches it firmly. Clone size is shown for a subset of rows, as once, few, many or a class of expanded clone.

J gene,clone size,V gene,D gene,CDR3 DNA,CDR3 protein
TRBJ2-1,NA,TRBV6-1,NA,TGTGCCAGCAGCCCAAACCGGGACTCCATTTGGGGCAATGAGCAGTTCTTC,CASSPNRDSIWGNEQFF
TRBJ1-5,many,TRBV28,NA,TGTGCCAGCAGTTCACCCTCTGGAGATCAGCCCCAGCATTTT,CASSSPSGDQPQHF
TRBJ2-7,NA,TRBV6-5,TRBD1,TGTGCCAGCAGTTACCTCGACAGGGACGAGCAGTACTTC,CASSYLDRDEQYF
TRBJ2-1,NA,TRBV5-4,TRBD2,TGTGCCAGCAGCTTGGATTCTAGCGGGAGTCTTATTAGGCAGTTCTTC,CASSLDSSGSLIRQFF
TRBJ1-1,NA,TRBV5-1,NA,TGCGCCAGCAGCTTGAATGGGGGGCTGGACACTGAAGCTTTCTTT,CASSLNGGLDTEAFF
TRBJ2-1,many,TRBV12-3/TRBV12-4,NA,TGTGCCAGCAGTTTACCGACAGTCTGGGATGAGCAGTTCTTC,CASSLPTVWDEQFF
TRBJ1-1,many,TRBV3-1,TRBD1,TGTGCCAGCAGCCATCCCGGGACAGGGCGCACTGAAGCTTTCTTT,CASSHPGTGRTEAFF
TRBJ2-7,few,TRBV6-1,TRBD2,TGTGCCAGCAGCTCCGGGACTAGCGGACACACCTACGAGCAGTACTTC,CASSSGTSGHTYEQYF
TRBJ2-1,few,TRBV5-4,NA,TGTGCCAGCAGCTTGTGGTTGGCGAGTGATGAGCAGTTCTTC,CASSLWLASDEQFF
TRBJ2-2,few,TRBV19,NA,TGTGCCAGTACCGTGGGAGGAGGCACCGGGGAGCTGTTTTTT,CASTVGGGTGELFF
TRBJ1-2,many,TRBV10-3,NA,TGTGCCATCAGTGATCCAACGTGGCAGGGATATGGCTACACCTTC,CAISDPTWQGYGYTF
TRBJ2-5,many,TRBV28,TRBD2,TGTGCCAGTCGATCTGGCGGGAGTGTGGAGACCCAGTACTTC,CASRSGGSVETQYF
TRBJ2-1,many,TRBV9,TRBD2,TGTGCCAGCAGCTCCGGGACTAGCGTCAGAGAGGGGGAGCAGTTCTTC,CASSSGTSVREGEQFF
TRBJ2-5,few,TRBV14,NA,TGTGCCAGCAGCCAAAGAGAGGGGTACGAGACCCAGTACTTC,CASSQREGYETQYF
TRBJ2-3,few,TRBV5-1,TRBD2,TGCGCCAGCAGCACTCACGGACTAGTAACCCTCGCCACAGATACGCAGTATTTT,CASSTHGLVTLATDTQYF
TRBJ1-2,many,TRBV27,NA,TGTGCCAGTGGTTTAGATCCTAACTATGGCTACACCTTC,CASGLDPNYGYTF
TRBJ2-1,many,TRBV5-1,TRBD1,TGCGCCAGCAGCTTGGGGCACGCGACAGGGGGCGATGAGCAGTTCTTC,CASSLGHATGGDEQFF
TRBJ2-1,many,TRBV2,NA,TGTGCCATTGAGGGCTCCTACAATGAGCAGTTCTTC,CAIEGSYNEQFF
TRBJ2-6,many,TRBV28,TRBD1,TGTGCCAGCAGCCTCGATGTTGTGACAGGGGTGTTTGGGGCCAACGTCCTGACTTTC,CASSLDVVTGVFGANVLTF
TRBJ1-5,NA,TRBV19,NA,TGTGCCAGGATCGGGCAGGGGTATCAGCCCCAGCATTTT,CARIGQGYQPQHF
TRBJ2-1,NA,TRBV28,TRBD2,TGTGCCAGCAGTTTATTTGTCGCGGGAGACAATGAGCAGTTCTTC,CASSLFVAGDNEQFF
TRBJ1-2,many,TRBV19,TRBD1,TGTGCCAGTACCTCTACAGGGGGCGATGACTATGGCTACACCTTC,CASTSTGGDDYGYTF